This entry lists 27 T cell receptor beta chains sequenced from one sample in a study of early T cells in non-severe SARS-CoV-2 infection. Each CDR3 protein gets one entry after TCRdb re-called the 5' RACE reads with MiXCR. The top ten clones hold about 1.3% of a sample with 55,000 to 75,000 distinct CDR3 sequences, approximately 13% of them seen once. The specimen sequenced was whole blood. The receptors come from an adult who was a healthcare worker with PCR-confirmed SARS-CoV-2 infection or an uninfected control (not recorded which).

This clonotype turned up a few times. The rearrangement links TRBV27 to TRBJ1-2; D gene ambiguous. Germline CDR1 and CDR2: MNHEY and SMNVEV (reference sequence). The CDR3 extends over 12 amino acids. Deletions cut 9 bases from V and 2 bases from J, with 10 bases between. The CDR3 here is CASSDLNYGYTF. The CDR3 bases are TGTGCCAGTTCAGACCTGAACTATGGCTACACCTTC.

By frequency in the sample, this clonotype is medium-sized (0.01 to 0.1%). The CDR3 DNA sequence: TGTGCCAGCAGGGGTAGCGGGACACCGAACACTGAAGCTTTCTTT. This encodes CASRGSGTPNTEAFF. The chain has TRBV2 and TRBJ1-1; D is possibly TRBD1 (6 bases). The CDR3 loop spans 15 amino acids. The V and J ends lost 6 bases and 1 base respectively, with 15 bases between them. The V gene's germline CDR1 is SNHLY and CDR2 FYNNEI.

J is TRBJ2-5 and V is TRBV10-3, with TRBD1 as a possible D gene (6 bases). The CDR3 is 13 amino acids. Looked up from germline, CDR1 is ENHRY and CDR2 is SYGVKD. The V end lost 3 bases, the J end lost 5 bases, and 10 bases lay between the germline ends. The CDR3 DNA reads as TGTGCCATCAGTGACACAGGGCGGGAGACCCAGTACTTC. It is translated as CAISDTGRETQYF.

This clonotype has ten or more counts. The chain couples TRBV7-2 to TRBJ2-3, with TRBD1 as a possible D gene (5 bases). The V end lost 4 bases, the J end lost 0 bases, and 14 bases lay between the germline ends. Germline CDR1 is SGHTA and CDR2 is FQGNSA. The CDR3 spans 16 residues. In nucleotides, the CDR3 is TGTGCCAGCAGCTCCGTAGGGGCCGCAAGCACAGATACGCAGTATTTT. Its translation: CASSSVGAASTDTQYF.

This clonotype was seen at least ten times. The chain recombines TRBV7-9 with TRBJ1-1, with a weak D call TRBD1 (6 bases). Trimming pared 3 bases from V and 4 bases from J, leaving 18 bases between. This CDR3 contains 16 residues. CDR1 and CDR2 from the germline V gene are SEHNR and FQNEAQ (reference sequence). The CDR3 here is CASSFNPGVSGTEAFF. For the CDR3, the DNA is TGTGCCAGCAGCTTTAACCCAGGGGTTAGCGGCACTGAAGCTTTCTTT.

The table lists this clonotype with many counts. The chain is built from TRBV3-1 and TRBJ2-1; D unclear. CDR1 LGHDT and CDR2 YNNKEL come from the germline V gene (reference sequence). CDR3 length: 16 amino acids. V lost 4 bases, J lost 0 bases, and 13 bases lay in between. The CDR3 nucleotides are TGTGCCAGCAGCCTCACTAAGGTCTCCTCCTACAATGAGCAGTTCTTC. Translated: CASSLTKVSSYNEQFF.

This clonotype was counted at least ten times. This chain uses TRBV29-1 with TRBJ1-1, with D possibly matching TRBD1 (5 bases). CDR3 length: 13 amino acids. The ends were cut back, 4 bases at V and 6 bases at J, with 15 bases in the middle. Germline V CDR1 and CDR2: SQVTM, ANQGSEA. This CDR3 is CSVVRSEGPEAFF. CDR3 in DNA: TGCAGCGTTGTCCGGTCCGAGGGGCCTGAAGCTTTCTTT.

V gene TRBV24-1 combines with J gene TRBJ2-3; 8 bases match TRBD2. The junction had 5 bases not matched to a gene; V was cut back by 5 bases and J by 2 bases. The CDR3 has 15 amino acids. Germline V gene lookup returns CDR1 KGHDR and CDR2 SFDVKD. DNA of the CDR3: TGTGCCACCAGTGGCCCGGGACTAGTCACAGATACGCAGTATTTT. It is translated as CATSGPGLVTDTQYF.

This clonotype was seen repeatedly, ten times or more. V gene TRBV7-2 combines with J gene TRBJ2-7; D might be TRBD2 (5 bases). CDR3 size: 13 residues. V was shortened by 4 bases and J by 6 bases, with 13 bases between the two germline ends. From germline, CDR1 is SGHTA and CDR2 FQGNSA. The CDR3, as DNA: TGTGCCAGCAGCTACGGTGGCGGAGGCGAGCAGTACTTC. This sequence encodes CASSYGGGGEQYF.

There are many counts of this clonotype. J is TRBJ2-1 and V is TRBV5-4, with 14 bases matching TRBD2. The CDR3 totals 15 residues. Germline values: CDR1 SGHNT, CDR2 YYREEE (reference sequence). Losses at the gene ends were 4 bases for V and 9 bases for J; bases not matched to a gene: 6. The CDR3 DNA follows: TGTGCCAGCAGCCTGGGACTAGCGGGAGAGAGTGAGCAGTTCTTC. The encoded protein is CASSLGLAGESEQFF. The whole variable domain, remainder taken from reference TRBV5-4 and TRBJ2-1, is ETGVTQSPTHLIKTRGQQVTLRCSSQSGHNTVSWYQQALGQGPQFIFQYYREEENGRGNFPPRFSGLQFPNYSSELNVNALELDDSALYLCASSLGLAGESEQFFGPGTRLTVL.

Regarding this clonotype: This may stem from a read error, because a much larger clone lies one nucleotide away. The J gene is TRBJ1-1, the V gene TRBV30; 7 bases match TRBD1. Germline-derived CDR1 and CDR2 are GTSNPN and SVGIG (reference sequence). The CDR3 extends over 14 amino acids. The CDR3 reads CAWRATTGNTEVFF. The CDR3 nucleotides are TGTGCCTGGAGGGCCACGACAGGGAACACTGAAGTTTTCTTT.

This clonotype was recorded at least ten times. In DNA form, the CDR3 reads TGCGCCAGCAGCCAACGCGTTGCTGGAAACACCATATATTTT. It codes for CASSQRVAGNTIYF. The genes are TRBV4-3 and TRBJ1-3; D gene ambiguous. Deletions cut 2 bases from V and 2 bases from J, with 7 bases between. CDR3 length: 14 residues. Per the germline V gene, CDR1 is LGHNA and CDR2 is YSLEER.

The table lists this clonotype with many counts. The rearrangement uses TRBV29-1 and TRBJ1-1, with TRBD1 as a possible D gene (6 bases). Trimming left V 6 bases short and J 4 bases short, with 27 bases between. Germline CDR1 SQVTM, CDR2 ANQGSEA. CDR3 length: 17 residues. The CDR3 loop is CSVGPVTRDTLVTEAFF. The CDR3 bases are TGCAGCGTGGGACCTGTTACGCGGGACACCTTGGTCACTGAAGCTTTCTTT.

This clonotype has a count of ten or more. This sequence joins TRBV5-4 and TRBJ1-2; D remains unclear. The V end lost 3 bases, the J end lost 4 bases, and 10 bases lay between the germline ends. Germline V CDR1 and CDR2: SGHNT, YYREEE (reference sequence). This CDR3 has 13 amino acids. The CDR3 region has the DNA TGTGCCAGCAGCTCTCGGGCACTCTATGGCTACACCTTC. Residues: CASSSRALYGYTF.

This clonotype came up many times. The rearrangement uses TRBV4-2 and TRBJ2-3, with D tentatively TRBD2 (6 bases). V was shortened by 7 bases and J by 4 bases, with 21 bases between the two germline ends. The CDR3 length is 16 residues. CDR1 and CDR2 from the germline V gene are LGHNA and YNFKEQ. The CDR3 loop is CASKYGRGLSPDTQYF. In DNA, the CDR3 is TGTGCCAGCAAGTATGGGCGGGGACTTTCACCAGATACGCAGTATTTT.

V is TRBV28 and J is TRBJ1-4; no clear D gene. Germline-derived CDR1 and CDR2 are MDHEN and SYDVKM. V was trimmed by 2 bases and J by 3 bases, leaving 10 bases between them. This CDR3 has 15 residues. The CDR3 coding sequence is TGTGCCAGCAGTTTAATAATCGGAGCTAATGAAAAACTGTTTTTT. Translation gives CASSLIIGANEKLFF.

This clonotype has ten or more counts. The J gene is TRBJ1-1, the V gene TRBV5-1, with D hard to call. V was trimmed by 0 bases and J by 1 base, leaving 7 bases between them. The CDR3 runs to 14 residues. Per germline, CDR1 SGHRS and CDR2 YFSETQ. The CDR3 nucleotides read TGCGCCAGCAGCTTGGAAGGGCAGAACACTGAAGCTTTCTTT. This gives the protein CASSLEGQNTEAFF.

This clonotype was counted at least ten times. The chain joins TRBV18 to TRBJ2-7; D possibly corresponds to TRBD2 (6 bases). Looked up from germline, CDR1 is KGHSH and CDR2 is LQKENI. This CDR3 has 14 amino acids. The germline V and J ends were trimmed by 2 bases and 3 bases, with 11 bases remaining between them. The CDR3 spells CASSPSPGSYEQYF. The CDR3 DNA sequence: TGTGCCAGCTCACCATCGCCCGGGAGCTACGAGCAGTACTTC.

Many counts were recorded for this clonotype. CDR3 sequence: CASSHITSGSWGTDTQYF. Here the CDR3 DNA reads TGTGCCAGCAGCCACATTACTAGCGGATCTTGGGGCACAGATACGCAGTATTTT. The chain employs TRBV7-2 and TRBJ2-3; 8 bases map to TRBD2. Germline CDR1 is SGHTA and CDR2 is FQGNSA. The CDR3 is made up of 18 amino acids. With V trimmed by 5 bases and J by 1 base, 14 bases remained unmatched.

At least ten counts were recorded for this clonotype. The rearrangement joins TRBV28 to TRBJ1-5; 7 bases map to TRBD1. The CDR3 contains 13 residues. Germline loops: CDR1 MDHEN, CDR2 SYDVKM. J gave up 4 bases and V 4 bases, and 1 base lay outside the gene matches. The CDR3 DNA sequence: TGTGCCAGCAGTTGGGGACAGAATCAGCCCCAGCATTTT. Amino acids: CASSWGQNQPQHF.

This clonotype was detected ten times or more. The rearrangement uses TRBV12-3 or TRBV12-4 and TRBJ2-5; D tentatively fits TRBD1 or TRBD2 (5 bases each). The CDR3 contains 13 residues. Trimming took 4 bases from V and 4 from J, leaving 10 bases between them. DNA of the CDR3: TGTGCCAGCAGTTACCGGGGCACAGAGACCCAGTACTTC. Translating gives CASSYRGTETQYF.

This clonotype has ten or more counts. The V gene is TRBV29-1, the J gene TRBJ1-1, with 11 bases aligning to TRBD1. V was clipped by 5 bases and J by 5 bases; unmatched bases: 10. In germline, CDR1 is SQVTM, CDR2 ANQGSEA. CDR3 length: 15 residues. The chain's CDR3 is CSVPLGQGARTEAFF. In nucleotides, the CDR3 is TGCAGCGTTCCTTTAGGACAGGGGGCGAGGACTGAAGCTTTCTTT.

This clonotype came up many times. V usage is TRBV7-2 and J usage is TRBJ2-5, with D maybe TRBD1 (6 bases). Deletions cut 5 bases from V and 2 bases from J, with 9 bases between. The CDR3 sequence is 13 residues long. Germline V gene sequence: CDR1 SGHTA, CDR2 FQGNSA. The CDR3 loop is CASSRTEQETQYF. The CDR3 DNA sequence: TGTGCCAGCAGCCGGACAGAACAAGAGACCCAGTACTTC.

This clonotype was detected ten times or more. This sequence joins TRBV7-2 and TRBJ1-1; no clear D. The CDR3 contains 14 residues. The V end was cut by 5 bases, the J end by 1 base, with 11 bases between. CDR1 and CDR2 (germline): SGHTA, FQGNSA. The DNA of the CDR3 is TGTGCCAGCAGCGCTACCCGACAGAACACTGAAGCTTTCTTT. Amino acids: CASSATRQNTEAFF.

This clonotype was recorded many times. The rearrangement joins TRBV6-2 or TRBV6-3 to TRBJ2-7; 10 nucleotides line up with TRBD2. The CDR3 consists of 14 residues. The V gene end was trimmed by 6 bases and the J gene end by 5 bases; junction bases not matched to a gene: 7. Germline V gives CDR1 MNHEY, CDR2 SVGEGT. This CDR3 is CASRRAGGLHEQYF. As DNA, the CDR3 is TGTGCCAGCAGAAGAGCGGGAGGGCTCCACGAGCAGTACTTC.

Of note for this clonotype: This may come from a read error, since a much larger clone is one base off. The chain is built from TRBV20-1 and TRBJ1-1, with unresolved D. V dropped 6 bases and J dropped 4 bases, with 21 bases sitting between them. This CDR3 has 15 amino acids. Germline V gene lookup returns CDR1 DFQATT and CDR2 SNEGSKA (reference sequence). CDR3 in amino acids: CSASRGGGLSTEAFF. In DNA, the CDR3 is TGCAGTGCCTCCCGAGGAGGAGGACTGAGCACTGAAGCTTTCTTT.

This clonotype was counted ten times or more. This chain connects TRBV10-3 to TRBJ1-6, with 9 bases matching TRBD1. The V segment lost 3 bases and the J segment 7 bases; nucleotides outside the gene matches: 4. There are 15 residues in the CDR3. In germline, CDR1 is ENHRY, CDR2 SYGVKD. The DNA of the CDR3 is TGTGCCATCAGTGAAGGGACAGGGCAAAATTCACCCCTCCACTTT. This sequence encodes CAISEGTGQNSPLHF.